The 25 T cell receptor beta chains listed next were all sequenced from one sample in a study of cytomegalovirus exposure and HLA in healthy donors. PCR was performed using 60 Vbeta and 13 Jbeta primers. The repertoire was sequenced with immunoSEQ multiplex PCR; TCRdb's copy has only in-frame clones and lacks some. This repertoire shows fewer than 250,000 clones, over 70% found once; its top ten account for 1.6%. The sample was PBMCs. The source is a woman younger than 35 in good health and CMV-seronegative.

The rearrangement joins TRBV7-3 to TRBJ2-3; tentatively, D is TRBD2 (6 bases). CDR3 length: 15 amino acids. V dropped 5 bases and J dropped 2 bases, with 14 bases sitting between them. Germline-derived CDR1 and CDR2 are SGHTA and FQGTGA. CDR3 sequence reads: CASSPTSNPTDTQYF. CDR3 DNA sequence: TGTGCCAGCAGCCCCACTAGCAACCCCACAGATACGCAGTATTTT.

The rearrangement joins TRBV29-1 to TRBJ2-3; 10 bases agree with TRBD2. Germline CDR1 is SQVTM and CDR2 is ANQGSEA. The CDR3 runs 15 residues. Losses at the gene ends were 7 bases for V and 5 bases for J; bases not matched to a gene: 12. The CDR3 sequence is CSARLAGGKRDTQYF. The DNA for the CDR3 is TGCAGCGCCAGATTAGCGGGAGGAAAGAGAGATACGCAGTATTTT.

This chain links TRBV19 with TRBJ1-4; D is ambiguous. CDR3 size: 11 residues. Germline assignment: CDR1 LNHDA and CDR2 SQIVND (reference sequence). V was pared by 9 bases and J by 4 bases, with 6 bases between. CDR3 region: CASLLNEKLFF. For the CDR3, the DNA is TGTGCCAGCCTCCTTAATGAAAAACTGTTTTTT.

The J gene is TRBJ2-7, the V gene TRBV27, with 7 bases matching TRBD2. CDR1 MNHEY and CDR2 SMNVEV come from the germline V gene (reference sequence). This CDR3 region has 19 residues. With 6 bases clipped from V and 3 bases from J, the junction kept 23 bases outside the gene matches. The CDR3 bases are TGTGCCAGCAGACCCGAGGTTGCTCGGGGGGTTCAAAGGGGCTACGAGCAGTACTTC. It is translated as CASRPEVARGVQRGYEQYF.

The chain couples TRBV5-4 to TRBJ1-6; D remains unclear. The CDR3 runs 15 residues. Trimming shortened V by 4 bases and J by 0 bases, and 8 bases separated the two germline ends. Germline V lookup: CDR1 SGHNT, CDR2 YYREEE (reference sequence). In DNA form, the CDR3 reads TGTGCCAGCAGCCGCAGTTACTCCTATAATTCACCCCTCCACTTT. It yields the protein CASSRSYSYNSPLHF.

V and J are TRBV6-1 and TRBJ2-7; TRBD1 might be the D (5 bases). V lost 4 bases and J lost 0, with 10 bases in between. This CDR3 has 14 residues. CDR1 MNHNS and CDR2 SASEGT come from the germline V gene. CDR3: CASSGQGSSYEQYF. CDR3 nucleotide sequence: TGTGCCAGCAGTGGGCAGGGTAGCTCCTACGAGCAGTACTTC.

The chain recombines TRBV7-3 with TRBJ1-1; D might be TRBD1 (5 bases). The V gene lost 5 bases and the J gene lost 4 bases, with 11 bases spanning the gap. Germline V lookup: CDR1 SGHTA, CDR2 FQGTGA. This CDR3 spans 13 amino acids. In DNA form, the CDR3 reads TGTGCCAGCAGCCCATGGGGGGGCACTGAAGCTTTCTTT. This sequence encodes CASSPWGGTEAFF. Together with reference TRBV7-3 and TRBJ1-1, the CDR3 gives the full variable domain: GAGVSQTPSNKVTEKGKYVELRCDPISGHTALYWYRQSLGQGPEFLIYFQGTGAADDSGLPNDRFFAVRPEGSVSTLKIQRTERGDSAVYLCASSPWGGTEAFFGQGTRLTVV.

This clone was counted between two and nine times. V usage is TRBV30 and J usage is TRBJ2-1, with 8 bases identical to TRBD2. CDR1 and CDR2 from the germline V gene are GTSNPN and SVGIG (reference sequence). The CDR3 is 16 amino acids. The V gene end was trimmed by 8 bases and the J gene end by 2 bases; junction bases not matched to a gene: 14. Here the CDR3 reads CAGTPVAGFPYNEQFF. The CDR3, as DNA: TGTGCCGGAACCCCGGTAGCGGGATTCCCCTACAATGAGCAGTTCTTC.

This chain links TRBV14 with TRBJ2-7; 10 bases match TRBD1. Germline lookup yields CDR1 SGHDN and CDR2 FVKESK. This CDR3 has 14 amino acids. V lost 4 bases to trimming and J lost 1 base; unmatched junction nucleotides: 1. CDR3 sequence: CASSLGQGSYEQYF. CDR3 bases: TGTGCCAGCAGCCTGGGACAGGGGTCCTACGAGCAGTACTTC.

This clone is a singleton in its sample. The gene calls are TRBV25-1 and TRBJ2-2, with 8 nucleotides matching TRBD1. CDR1 and CDR2 (germline): MGHDK, SYGVNS. The CDR3 extends over 14 amino acids. The trim removed 5 bases at V and 4 bases at J, leaving 3 bases unmatched. CDR3 sequence (DNA): TGTGCCAGCAGTTACAGGGGGGTCACCGGGGAGCTGTTTTTT. Its protein product is CASSYRGVTGELFF.

The rearrangement uses TRBV27 and TRBJ2-7, with unresolved D. The CDR3 totals 13 residues. Deletions cut 4 bases from V and 1 base from J, with 8 bases between. Germline V lookup: CDR1 MNHEY, CDR2 SMNVEV (reference sequence). This CDR3 reads CASSSTYSYEQYF. The CDR3 DNA is TGTGCCAGCAGTTCTACTTATTCCTACGAGCAGTACTTC.

This clone turned up a few times. The chain uses TRBV28 and TRBJ1-5, with D possibly matching TRBD1 (5 bases). This CDR3 has 14 amino acids. Trimming shortened V by 3 bases and J by 7 bases, and 13 bases separated the two germline ends. The germline CDR1 and CDR2 sequences are MDHEN and SYDVKM. CDR3 nucleotides: TGTGCCAGCAGTTTCCGGGACTACGAACAGCCCCAGCATTTT. Translated, it gives CASSFRDYEQPQHF. The full variable domain, its missing parts supplied by reference TRBV28 and TRBJ1-5, is DVKVTQSSRYLVKRTGEKVFLECVQDMDHENMFWYRQDPGLGLRLIYFSYDVKMKEKGDIPEGYSVSREKKERFSLILESASTNQTSMYLCASSFRDYEQPQHFGDGTRLSIL.

This chain's CDR3 is CASSQERGGGELFF. The CDR3 DNA reads as TGCGCCAGCAGCCAAGAACGGGGGGGCGGGGAGCTGTTTTTT. The chain employs TRBV4-1 and TRBJ2-2, with 8 bases fitting TRBD2. The CDR3 length is 14 residues. V trimming: 0 bases; J trimming: 7 bases; junction bases outside the gene matches: 1. Germline loops: CDR1 MGHRA, CDR2 YSYEKL.

This rearrangement joins TRBV7-2 to TRBJ2-2; unclear D gene. V was cut by 8 bases and J by 7 bases, with 8 bases left in between. Germline V gene data show CDR1 as SGHTA and CDR2 as FQGNSA. This CDR3 region has 11 residues. CDR3 DNA: TGTGCCAGCTCCGAGGACGGGGAGCTGTTTTTT. Amino acid sequence: CASSEDGELFF.

This clone was observed a few times. V gene TRBV11-2 combines with J gene TRBJ2-7; weak D call: TRBD2 (6 bases). In germline, CDR1 is SGHAT, CDR2 FQNNGV. This CDR3 has 16 residues. Trimming shortened V by 5 bases and J by 0 bases, and 17 bases separated the two germline ends. CDR3 nucleotide sequence: TGTGCCAGCAGCGATTTCGGGGGTAGCGGCTCCTACGAGCAGTACTTC. It specifies CASSDFGGSGSYEQYF.

The rearrangement joins TRBV14 to TRBJ1-3; D perhaps matches TRBD1 (5 bases). CDR1 and CDR2 (germline): SGHDN, FVKESK. V shed 4 bases and J shed 3 bases, with 19 bases lying between them. The CDR3 extends over 17 amino acids. CDR3: CASSLRLGVDDGNTIYF. The CDR3 nucleotides read TGTGCCAGCAGCCTACGCTTAGGGGTGGACGATGGAAACACCATATATTTT.

This clone was counted a few times. The chain is built from TRBV5-6 and TRBJ2-7, with 11 nucleotides matching TRBD2. In germline, CDR1 is SGHDT, CDR2 YYEEEE. After removal of 1 base from V and 3 bases from J, the junction contained 9 bases not matched to a gene. The CDR3 length is 17 residues. CDR3 sequence (DNA): TGTGCCAGCAGCTTGACTAGCGGGAGTGTCACCCACTACGAGCAGTACTTC. It is translated as CASSLTSGSVTHYEQYF.

The rearrangement joins TRBV6-5 to TRBJ2-7; TRBD2 is a possible D gene (7 bases). CDR1 MNHEY and CDR2 SVGAGI come from the germline V gene. Trimming stripped 6 bases from V and 7 bases from J, with 22 bases between. The CDR3 extends over 15 amino acids. CDR3 sequence (DNA): TGTGCCAGCAGCCGAGCCTCAAGGGGGGGCGATGAGCAGTACTTC. Translating it yields CASSRASRGGDEQYF.

This chain links TRBV5-1 with TRBJ2-2; D gene uncertain. Per germline, CDR1 SGHRS and CDR2 YFSETQ. The CDR3 covers 13 residues. V was pared by 3 bases and J by 2 bases, with 5 bases between. CDR3 nucleotide sequence: TGCGCCAGCAGCTCACTTAACACCGGGGAGCTGTTTTTT. It yields the protein CASSSLNTGELFF.

This clone occurred once. The V gene is TRBV27, the J gene TRBJ1-1; TRBD1 might be the D (6 bases). The CDR3 totals 13 residues. The V and J ends lost 8 bases and 2 bases respectively, with 12 bases between them. Per germline, CDR1 MNHEY and CDR2 SMNVEV (reference sequence). The CDR3 sequence: CASQGLGNTEAFF. Here the CDR3 DNA reads TGTGCCAGCCAGGGGTTGGGAAACACTGAAGCTTTCTTT.

CDR3 region: CASSHNLGSTDTQYF. The CDR3 coding sequence is TGTGCCAGCAGCCATAATCTCGGGAGCACAGATACGCAGTATTTT. J is TRBJ2-3 and V is TRBV4-2; D ambiguous. Between the trimmed V and J ends, which lost 3 bases and 0 bases, there was a span of 10 bases. CDR1 and CDR2 from the germline V gene are LGHNA and YNFKEQ. The CDR3 runs to 15 residues.

To note about this clone: Because the CDR3's place on the DNA is in doubt, the DNA is left out and the CDR3 is given as listed by TCRdb. The chain carries TRBV29-1 and TRBJ2-5; the table calls TRBD1, which could not be checked here. The CDR3 adds up to 18 amino acids, both ends counted. The germline V gene encodes CDR1 SQVTM and CDR2 ANQGSEA. This CDR3 reads CSVEDVGPGQGGQETQYF.

The chain recombines TRBV7-3 with TRBJ2-1; 10 bases align to TRBD2. V lost 4 bases and J lost 6; bases outside the gene matches: 6. From germline, CDR1 is SGHTA and CDR2 FQGTGA. The CDR3 has 15 amino acids. The CDR3 protein is CASSSWTSGLNEQFF. The CDR3 nucleotides are TGTGCCAGCAGCTCCTGGACTAGCGGCCTCAATGAGCAGTTCTTC.

This chain uses TRBV5-1 with TRBJ2-1, with 15 bases identical to TRBD2. The J segment lost 6 bases and the V segment lost 0 bases, leaving 4 bases of the junction unmatched. Per the germline V gene, CDR1 is SGHRS and CDR2 is YFSETQ. The CDR3 loop spans 17 amino acids. The CDR3 region has the DNA TGCGCCAGCAGCTTGGAGGGACTAGCGGGGGGCACCAATGAGCAGTTCTTC. Protein: CASSLEGLAGGTNEQFF.

This chain uses TRBV28 with TRBJ1-5, with TRBD1 identical over 11 bases. CDR3 size: 14 residues. Germline V lookup: CDR1 MDHEN, CDR2 SYDVKM. J was trimmed by 2 bases and V by 8 bases; bases with no gene match: 2. The CDR3 region has the DNA TGTGCCAGCTTGGGACAGGGGGGCAATCAGCCCCAGCATTTT. Protein product: CASLGQGGNQPQHF.